These T cell receptor beta chains were read from a single sample in a study of T cells in Graves' hyperthyroidism and ophthalmopathy. Each CDR3 protein is one row after TCRdb ran MiXCR on the multiplex PCR reads. The sample lists more than 500,000 distinct CDR3 sequences, about 16% occurring once. Sequencing was done on a sample of blood. Receptors were obtained from a woman aged 30 to 39 with Graves' ophthalmopathy. Each CDR3 is given with its conserved first and last residue.

TRBV12-3/TRBV12-4,14,TRBJ2-7,CASSGPWGSYEQYF
TRBV6-2/TRBV6-3,16,TRBJ1-6,CASSDRTGLANSPLHF
TRBV7-3,14,TRBJ2-1,CASSSELAYNEQFF
TRBV2,17,TRBJ2-3,CASNLVAGGPGTDTQYF
TRBV20-1,14,TRBJ1-5,CSALDRGSNQPQHF
TRBV19,14,TRBJ2-1,CASSREVARDEQFF
TRBV5-5,12,TRBJ2-1,CASSPGLREQFF
TRBV7-3,15,TRBJ2-5,CASSLGRNNKETQYF
TRBV7-2,16,TRBJ2-6,CASSSTDPSGVNVLTF
TRBV18,13,TRBJ2-1,CASSRLEYNEQFF
TRBV20-1,16,TRBJ2-7,CSARPWKIAGSYEQYF
TRBV24-1,16,TRBJ2-2,CATSDVGVLGGGELFF
TRBV10-2,13,TRBJ1-2,CASSDGRHYGYTF
TRBV7-9,14,TRBJ1-4,CASSSWTFGEKLFF
TRBV2,14,TRBJ1-2,CASSRQGQIYGYTF
TRBV7-2,20,TRBJ2-1,CASRSLPGLAGQSSYNEQFF
TRBV7-2,18,TRBJ2-1,CASSRTGLAVGGYNEQFF
TRBV9,13,TRBJ2-7,CASSPLASGEQYF
TRBV7-2,20,TRBJ2-1,CASSLVPLLAGGGSGNEQFF
TRBV6-5,14,TRBJ1-1,CASSYSTGSSVSFF
TRBV12-3/TRBV12-4,11,TRBJ2-3,CASKEVDTQYF
TRBV5-8,16,TRBJ1-6,CASSGYHQGANSPLHF
TRBV20-1,15,TRBJ2-1,CSARAGTRSYNEQFF
TRBV20-1,14,TRBJ1-6,CSVADPTNNSPLHF
TRBV20-1,13,TRBJ2-2,CSASGTNTGELFF
TRBV28,15,TRBJ2-1,CASSLALDSYNEQFF
TRBV19,15,TRBJ1-2,CASSIEGRTIDGYTF
TRBV28,16,TRBJ2-7,CASSLFLLTAHNEQYF
TRBV6-1,14,TRBJ2-7,CASSFEGVAYEQYF
TRBV6-1,15,TRBJ2-1,CASRTSGTVYNEQFF
TRBV5-1,15,TRBJ2-7,CASSLGPEQGHEQYF
TRBV27,15,TRBJ2-2,CASSVEGLGTGELFF
TRBV10-3,19,TRBJ2-1,CAISEYEEGGPEKYNEQFF
TRBV28,13,NA,CASSGTSGYEQFF
TRBV11-2,15,TRBJ2-3,CASSLEERFGDTQYF
TRBV5-1,17,TRBJ2-5,CASSLGVSGRVQETQYF
TRBV4-2,14,TRBJ2-1,CASSPSSGTGHLFF
TRBV27,13,TRBJ2-7,CASKPSGRYEQYF
TRBV29-1,14,TRBJ1-1,CSVRRGRGNTEAFF
TRBV27,13,TRBJ2-7,CASRQGISYEQYF